This T cell receptor (beta chain) was sequenced during a study of OX40 agonist ivuxolimab in advanced cancers. The study's findings and limits: CD4+ T cells averaged fewer expanded clones than CD8+ T cells.

TCRdb's copy holds only in-frame clones and misses some; the assay was immunoSEQ multiplex PCR. The sample yields around 40,000 clones, around 80% seen once. Comments on this clone: Its antigen is unidentified.

Trimming took off 0 bases at V and 4 bases at J, with 9 bases between the two ends. The CDR3 covers 14 residues. Germline values: CDR1 LGHNA, CDR2 YNFKEQ. The chain has TRBV4-2 and TRBJ1-2; D is undetermined. This TCR derives from an adult with an advanced solid tumor such as melanoma, head and neck, liver or kidney cancer. The material was CD4+ or CD8+ T cells sorted from blood, obtained in a trial of the OX40 agonist ivuxolimab. The CDR3 nucleotides read TGTGCCAGCAGCCAAGAGTCGGCAGTCTATGGCTACACCTTC. Translating it yields CASSQESAVYGYTF.